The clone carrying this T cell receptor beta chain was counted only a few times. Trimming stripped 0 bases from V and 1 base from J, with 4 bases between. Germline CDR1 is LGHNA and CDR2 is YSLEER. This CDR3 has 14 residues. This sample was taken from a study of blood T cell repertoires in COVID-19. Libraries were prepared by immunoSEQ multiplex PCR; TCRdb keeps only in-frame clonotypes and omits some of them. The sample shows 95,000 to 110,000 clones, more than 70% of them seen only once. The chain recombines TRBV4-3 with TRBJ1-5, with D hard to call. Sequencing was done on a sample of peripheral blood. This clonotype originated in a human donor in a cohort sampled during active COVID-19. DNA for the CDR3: TGCGCCAGCAGCCAAGACGTCAGCAATCAGCCCCAGCATTTT. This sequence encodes CASSQDVSNQPQHF.